These 2 T cell receptor beta chains share one sample of origin, sequenced in a study of blood T cell repertoires in COVID-19. Sequencing was performed with immunoSEQ multiplex PCR; in TCRdb, only in-frame clones are kept and a portion is missing. This table holds around 28,000 clones, approximately 88% found once. The source material was peripheral blood. The receptors here all came from a human donor in a cohort sampled during active COVID-19.

The chain has TRBV10-3 and TRBJ2-3; 11 nucleotides align to TRBD1. The CDR3 runs 13 residues. CDR1 and CDR2 (germline): ENHRY, SYGVKD. J was trimmed by 5 bases and V by 10 bases; bases with no gene match: 5. The CDR3 sequence: CATGQGGGDTQYF. The DNA of the CDR3 is TGTGCCACGGGACAGGGGGGGGGAGATACGCAGTATTTT.

The chain recombines TRBV5-1 with TRBJ1-2, with TRBD1 as a possible D gene (6 bases). The V and J ends lost 2 bases and 1 base respectively, with 9 bases between them. The germline gives CDR1 SGHRS, CDR2 YFSETQ. The CDR3 contains 14 residues. In DNA form, the CDR3 reads TGCGCCAGCAGCTTAGGACAGCTTAACTATGGCTACACCTTC. This gives the protein CASSLGQLNYGYTF.